The 3 T cell receptor beta chains below all came from one sample that was sequenced in a study of cytomegalovirus exposure and HLA in healthy donors. Vbeta (60) and Jbeta (13) primers were used in the PCR. Produced via immunoSEQ multiplex PCR; TCRdb's table is partial and in-frame only. The table shows around 92,000 clones, with roughly 79% occurring only once. Input material: PBMCs. All receptors derive from a female donor in good health and CMV-seropositive.

This chain joins TRBV5-4 and TRBJ2-1, with D maybe TRBD2 (6 bases). CDR3 length equals 16 residues. Trimming left V 0 bases short and J 6 bases short, with 16 bases between. Germline V CDR1 and CDR2: SGHNT, YYREEE (reference sequence). The CDR3 is CASSLARVSGPNEQFF. DNA of the CDR3: TGTGCCAGCAGCTTGGCCCGGGTTAGCGGCCCCAATGAGCAGTTCTTC.

Here the CDR3 reads CASSGGGAPNQPQHF. CDR3 bases: TGTGCCAGCAGTGGCGGGGGGGCTCCCAATCAGCCCCAGCATTTT. The J gene is TRBJ1-5, the V gene TRBV9; the D gene is possibly TRBD1 (6 bases). Trimming left V 5 bases short and J 3 bases short, with 15 bases between. Germline assignment: CDR1 SGDLS and CDR2 YYNGEE. This CDR3 comprises 15 residues.

This clone came up a few times. The V call is TRBV28, the J call TRBJ2-3, with D perhaps matching TRBD2 (5 bases). V dropped 6 bases and J dropped 2 bases, with 6 bases sitting between them. This CDR3 comprises 12 residues. Germline loops: CDR1 MDHEN, CDR2 SYDVKM. CDR3 nucleotide sequence: TGTGCCAGCAGCCGGGACACAGATACGCAGTATTTT. Protein: CASSRDTDTQYF.